The T cell receptor beta chain under discussion was sequenced for a study of blood T cell repertoires in COVID-19. For the study at large: COVID-19 samples, acute and convalescent, were from the United States, Italy and Spain. T cells, B-cell-depleted T cells, or PBMCs provided the cDNA or gDNA that served as material.

Study processing details: Scientists estimated how many nucleated cells there were by amplifying reference gene primers. The method was immunoSEQ multiplex PCR; TCRdb's version includes in-frame clones alone and lacks a portion of them. That table gives V, J and clone size, and the DNA gave D and trimming. The table has 250,000 to 300,000 clones, roughly nine tenths seen once. Losses at the gene ends were 0 bases for V and 5 bases for J; bases not matched to a gene: 2. The length of the CDR3 is 14 residues. Looked up from germline, CDR1 is SQVTM and CDR2 is ANQGSEA. Recruited during active infection, patients (from Seattle) were subsequently followed longitudinally.

The genes are TRBV29-1 and TRBJ2-5; 11 bases fit TRBD2. Sequences were obtained from peripheral blood. The sequence came from a woman younger than 45 with COVID-19, enrolled during active disease. The CDR3 DNA sequence: TGCAGCGTTGAAGAACTAGCGGGAGTTGAGACCCAGTACTTC. This sequence encodes CSVEELAGVETQYF.